This entry lists 6 T cell receptor beta chains sequenced from one sample in a study of memory CD4+ T cells and cytomegalovirus serostatus. Produced via immunoSEQ multiplex PCR; TCRdb's table is partial and in-frame only. Of under 45,000 clones listed, about three quarters were seen once; the top ten hold 5% to 7%. The sort gate was single viable CD3+CD4+CD8-CD45RO+ cells for memory CD4+ T cells. The sequenced sample was memory CD4+ T cells from blood. Receptor source: an adult in good health and CMV-seronegative.

This chain joins TRBV9 and TRBJ2-7, with D possibly TRBD1 on 5 matching bases. The CDR3 runs to 15 residues. Trimming took 2 bases from V and 1 from J, leaving 13 bases between them. The germline V gene has CDR1 SGDLS and CDR2 YYNGEE. The CDR3 sequence: CASSVGQGYSYEQYF. In nucleotides, the CDR3 is TGTGCCAGCAGCGTCGGGCAGGGATATTCCTACGAGCAGTACTTC.

This clone has more than one count but fewer than ten. This sequence joins TRBV19 and TRBJ2-2; 7 nucleotides match TRBD2. V lost 7 bases to trimming and J lost 5 bases; unmatched junction nucleotides: 13. Per germline, CDR1 LNHDA and CDR2 SQIVND (reference sequence). There are 16 residues in the CDR3. As DNA, the CDR3 is TGTGCCAGTACTCCCCTAGGGAGGGTAGGGACCGGGGAGCTGTTTTTT. It yields the protein CASTPLGRVGTGELFF.

The rearrangement joins TRBV5-1 to TRBJ2-7; D is unresolved. Germline V gene sequence: CDR1 SGHRS, CDR2 YFSETQ. The CDR3 has 14 residues. The V end was cut by 4 bases, the J end by 0 bases, with 11 bases between. DNA for the CDR3: TGCGCCAGCAGCGCGGACGCAAACTCCTACGAGCAGTACTTC. Translating gives CASSADANSYEQYF.

This CDR3 reads CASNLQGFYSGNTIYF. The CDR3 DNA is TGTGCCAGCAATCTTCAGGGGTTTTACTCTGGAAACACCATATATTTT. The chain combines TRBV2 with TRBJ1-3, with D possibly being TRBD1 (6 bases). The CDR3 sequence is 16 residues long. The V end lost 7 bases, the J end lost 0 bases, and 16 bases lay between the germline ends. Germline assignment: CDR1 SNHLY and CDR2 FYNNEI.

The chain is built from TRBV5-4 and TRBJ2-1; 8 bases are shared with TRBD2. The V segment lost 0 bases and the J segment 6 bases; nucleotides outside the gene matches: 11. Germline-derived CDR1 and CDR2 are SGHNT and YYREEE (reference sequence). This CDR3 comprises 17 residues. In DNA form, the CDR3 reads TGTGCCAGCAGCTTGGGTCTCCTAGCGGGCACGAGCAATGAGCAGTTCTTC. It encodes CASSLGLLAGTSNEQFF.

The CDR3 DNA reads TGTGCCAGCAGTCTTCAAACTAGCGGGAGGGCCGAGCAGTACTTC. This gives the protein CASSLQTSGRAEQYF. The V gene is TRBV2, the J gene TRBJ2-7, with 13 bases identical to TRBD2. There are 15 residues in the CDR3. V gave up 5 bases and J gave up 6 bases; unmatched junction bases: 7. Germline V gene lookup returns CDR1 SNHLY and CDR2 FYNNEI. Using reference TRBV2 and TRBJ2-7 for the parts outside the CDR3, the full variable domain is EPEVTQTPSHQVTQMGQEVILRCVPISNHLYFYWYRQILGQKVEFLVSFYNNEISEKSEIFDDQFSVERPDGSNFTLKIRSTKLEDSAMYFCASSLQTSGRAEQYFGPGTRLTVT.